These T cell receptor beta chains were read from a single sample in a study of OX40 agonist ivuxolimab in advanced cancers. Clones were read by immunoSEQ multiplex PCR, and TCRdb kept only the in-frame ones, dropping some. Altogether 51,000 or so clones are present, around 85% being singletons, with the ten largest covering 13% to 15%. Sample: CD4+ or CD8+ T cells sorted from blood, taken in a trial of the OX40 agonist ivuxolimab. Receptors were obtained from an adult with an advanced solid tumor such as melanoma, head and neck, liver or kidney cancer. CDR3s leave out the opening cysteine and the closing phenylalanine or tryptophan.

v_gene: TRBV27
j_gene: TRBJ2-7
CDR3aa: ASSLSQSYEQY

v_gene: TRBV5-6
j_gene: TRBJ2-5
CDR3aa: ASSGTSGGLTQY

v_gene: TRBV6-5
j_gene: -
CDR3aa: ATQVGPNPNEQY

v_gene: TRBV6-6
j_gene: TRBJ1-5
CDR3aa: ASSQQGLSQPQH

v_gene: TRBV10-1
j_gene: TRBJ1-1
CDR3aa: ASIPGRAFFVQQPYMNTEAF

v_gene: TRBV27
j_gene: TRBJ1-4
CDR3aa: ASSFGTGGEKLF

v_gene: TRBV6-4
j_gene: TRBJ2-1
CDR3aa: ASSVTPKTGAQEQF

v_gene: TRBV7-2
j_gene: TRBJ1-5
CDR3aa: ASSLGTPYSNQPQH

v_gene: TRBV5-6
j_gene: TRBJ2-6
CDR3aa: ASSFKGWGANVLT

v_gene: TRBV5-1
j_gene: TRBJ2-2
CDR3aa: ASSLKHANTGELF

v_gene: TRBV14
j_gene: TRBJ2-5
CDR3aa: ASSQVRGAQY

v_gene: TRBV4-3
j_gene: TRBJ1-1
CDR3aa: ASSQARDTEAF

v_gene: TRBV15
j_gene: TRBJ2-5
CDR3aa: ATSGGVVKGQETQY

v_gene: TRBV10-3
j_gene: TRBJ1-1
CDR3aa: ASSDYTVENTEAF

v_gene: TRBV27
j_gene: TRBJ2-1
CDR3aa: ASSPGTSGAPSPNEQF

v_gene: TRBV5-4
j_gene: TRBJ1-1
CDR3aa: ASSLGQGGTEAF

v_gene: TRBV27
j_gene: TRBJ2-7
CDR3aa: ASSLYRQEVPEQY

v_gene: TRBV5-1
j_gene: TRBJ2-7
CDR3aa: ASSTSGGPYHEQY

v_gene: TRBV6-4
j_gene: TRBJ2-7
CDR3aa: ASSPGQGASEQY

v_gene: TRBV6-5
j_gene: TRBJ2-7
CDR3aa: ASSYGLAERSYEQY

v_gene: TRBV19
j_gene: TRBJ2-1
CDR3aa: ASRPAVSRGRYNEQF

v_gene: TRBV4-3
j_gene: TRBJ1-3
CDR3aa: ASSPGRDSGNTIY

v_gene: TRBV5-6
j_gene: TRBJ2-7
CDR3aa: ASSLSGGYEQY

v_gene: TRBV5-8
j_gene: TRBJ1-1
CDR3aa: ASSPGTDAVGTEAF

v_gene: TRBV6-5
j_gene: TRBJ2-7
CDR3aa: ASSYLDRIYEQY

v_gene: TRBV10-3
j_gene: TRBJ1-3
CDR3aa: AISVQGGDTIY

v_gene: TRBV9
j_gene: TRBJ1-1
CDR3aa: ASSVVDLMNTEAF

v_gene: TRBV4-1
j_gene: TRBJ1-4
CDR3aa: ASSRVTATNEKLF

v_gene: TRBV7-9
j_gene: TRBJ2-1
CDR3aa: ASSEGTSYNEQF

v_gene: TRBV5-1
j_gene: TRBJ1-2
CDR3aa: ASSWGDRDYGYT

v_gene: TRBV15
j_gene: TRBJ1-1
CDR3aa: ATSLRDVMNTEAF

v_gene: TRBV4-2
j_gene: TRBJ2-1
CDR3aa: ASSQEEGGGAPEQF

v_gene: TRBV25-1
j_gene: TRBJ1-1
CDR3aa: ASSLGRTEAF

v_gene: TRBV7-9
j_gene: TRBJ1-1
CDR3aa: ASSLDVRGWFTEAF

v_gene: TRBV9
j_gene: TRBJ1-1
CDR3aa: ASSEGEGASTEAF